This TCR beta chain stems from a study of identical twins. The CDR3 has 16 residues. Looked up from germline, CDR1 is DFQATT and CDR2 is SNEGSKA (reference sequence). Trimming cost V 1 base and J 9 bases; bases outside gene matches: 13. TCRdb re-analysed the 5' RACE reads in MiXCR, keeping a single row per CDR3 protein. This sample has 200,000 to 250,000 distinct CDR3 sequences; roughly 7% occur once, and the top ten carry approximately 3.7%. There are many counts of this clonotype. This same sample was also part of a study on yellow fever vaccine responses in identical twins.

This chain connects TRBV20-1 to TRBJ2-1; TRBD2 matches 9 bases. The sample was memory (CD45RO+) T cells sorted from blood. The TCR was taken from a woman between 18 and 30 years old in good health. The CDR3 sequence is CSARGQERGEVSEQFF. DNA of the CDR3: TGCAGTGCTAGAGGGCAGGAGCGGGGGGAGGTCAGTGAGCAGTTCTTC.